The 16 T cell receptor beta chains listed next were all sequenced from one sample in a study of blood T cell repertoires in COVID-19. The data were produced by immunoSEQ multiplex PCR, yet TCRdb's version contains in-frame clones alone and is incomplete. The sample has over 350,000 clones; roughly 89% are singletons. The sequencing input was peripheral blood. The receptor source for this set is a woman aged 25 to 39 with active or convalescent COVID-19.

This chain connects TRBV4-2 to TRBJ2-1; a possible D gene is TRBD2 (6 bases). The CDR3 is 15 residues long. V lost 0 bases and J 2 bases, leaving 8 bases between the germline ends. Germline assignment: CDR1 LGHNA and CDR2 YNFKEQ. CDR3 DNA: TGTGCCAGCAGCCAAGATCCTAGCGCCTACAATGAGCAGTTCTTC. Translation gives CASSQDPSAYNEQFF.

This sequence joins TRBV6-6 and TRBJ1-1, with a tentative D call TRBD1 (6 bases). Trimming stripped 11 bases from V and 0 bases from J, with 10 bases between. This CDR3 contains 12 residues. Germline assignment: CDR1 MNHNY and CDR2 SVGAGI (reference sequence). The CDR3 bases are TGTGCCGGCGGGGGCCTGAACACTGAAGCTTTCTTT. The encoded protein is CAGGGLNTEAFF.

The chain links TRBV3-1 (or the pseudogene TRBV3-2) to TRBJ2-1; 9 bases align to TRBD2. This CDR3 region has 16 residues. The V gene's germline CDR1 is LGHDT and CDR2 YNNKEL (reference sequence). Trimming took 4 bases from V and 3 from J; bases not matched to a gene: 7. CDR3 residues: CASSRVTSGLYNEQFF. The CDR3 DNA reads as TGTGCCAGCAGCCGGGTGACTAGCGGCCTCTACAATGAGCAGTTCTTC.

Written as DNA, the CDR3 is TGCGCCAGCAGCTTGGCATGGGCTGATACGCAGTATTTT. Translated, it gives CASSLAWADTQYF. The gene calls are TRBV5-1 and TRBJ2-3; D is unclear. This CDR3 spans 13 amino acids. The germline V gene encodes CDR1 SGHRS and CDR2 YFSETQ. The V and J ends lost 0 bases and 6 bases respectively, with 8 bases between them.

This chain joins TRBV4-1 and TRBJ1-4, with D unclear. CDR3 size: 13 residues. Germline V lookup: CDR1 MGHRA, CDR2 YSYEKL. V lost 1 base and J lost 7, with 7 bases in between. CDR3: CASSQVAGEKLFF. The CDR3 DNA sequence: TGCGCCAGCAGCCAAGTAGCTGGTGAAAAACTGTTTTTT.

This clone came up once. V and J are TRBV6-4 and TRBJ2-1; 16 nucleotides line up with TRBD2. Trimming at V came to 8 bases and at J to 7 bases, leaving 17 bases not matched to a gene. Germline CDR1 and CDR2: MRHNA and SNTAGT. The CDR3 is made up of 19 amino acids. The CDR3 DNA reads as TGTGCCAGCGGCGGAACCGGGACTAGCGGGGGGGCCACTAAAAATGAGCAGTTCTTC. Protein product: CASGGTGTSGGATKNEQFF.

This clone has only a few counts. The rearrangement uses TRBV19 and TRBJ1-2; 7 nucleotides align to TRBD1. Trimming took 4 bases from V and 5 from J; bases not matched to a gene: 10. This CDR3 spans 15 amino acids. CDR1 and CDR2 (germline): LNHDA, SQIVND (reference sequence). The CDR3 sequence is CASSSLRGKPYGYTF. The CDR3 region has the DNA TGTGCCAGTAGTAGCCTCAGGGGGAAGCCTTATGGCTACACCTTC.

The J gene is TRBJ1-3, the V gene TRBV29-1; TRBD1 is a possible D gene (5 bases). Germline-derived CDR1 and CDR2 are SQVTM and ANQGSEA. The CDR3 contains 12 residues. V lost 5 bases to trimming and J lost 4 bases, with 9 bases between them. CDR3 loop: CSVWRGGNTIYF. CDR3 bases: TGCAGCGTTTGGAGGGGCGGAAACACCATATATTTT.

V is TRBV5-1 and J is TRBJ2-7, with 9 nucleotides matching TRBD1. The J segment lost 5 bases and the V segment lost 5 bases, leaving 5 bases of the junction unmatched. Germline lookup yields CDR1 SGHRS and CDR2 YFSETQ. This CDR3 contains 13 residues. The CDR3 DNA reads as TGCGCCAGCAGAGAACAGGGGGCAAACGAGCAGTACTTC. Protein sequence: CASREQGANEQYF.

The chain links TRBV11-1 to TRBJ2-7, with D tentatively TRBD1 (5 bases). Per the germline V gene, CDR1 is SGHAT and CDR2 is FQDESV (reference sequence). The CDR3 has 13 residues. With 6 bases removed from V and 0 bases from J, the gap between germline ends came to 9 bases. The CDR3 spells CASRRQPSYEQYF. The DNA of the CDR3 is TGTGCCAGCAGACGACAGCCCTCCTACGAGCAGTACTTC. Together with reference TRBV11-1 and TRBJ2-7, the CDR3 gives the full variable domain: EAEVAQSPRYKITEKSQAVAFWCDPISGHATLYWYRQILGQGPELLVQFQDESVVDDSQLPKDRFSAERLKGVDSTLKIQPAELGDSAMYLCASRRQPSYEQYFGPGTRLTVT.

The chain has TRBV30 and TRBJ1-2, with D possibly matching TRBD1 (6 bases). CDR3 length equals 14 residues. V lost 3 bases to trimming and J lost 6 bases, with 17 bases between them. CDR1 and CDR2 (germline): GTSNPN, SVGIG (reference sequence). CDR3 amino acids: CAWSWDKRSHGYTF. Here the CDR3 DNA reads TGTGCCTGGAGCTGGGACAAACGATCGCATGGCTACACCTTC. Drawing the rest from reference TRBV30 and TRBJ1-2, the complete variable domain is SQTIHQWPATLVQPVGSPLSLECTVEGTSNPNLYWYRQAAGRGLQLLFYSVGIGQISSEVPQNLSASRPQDRQFILSSKKLLLSDSGFYLCAWSWDKRSHGYTFGSGTRLTVV.

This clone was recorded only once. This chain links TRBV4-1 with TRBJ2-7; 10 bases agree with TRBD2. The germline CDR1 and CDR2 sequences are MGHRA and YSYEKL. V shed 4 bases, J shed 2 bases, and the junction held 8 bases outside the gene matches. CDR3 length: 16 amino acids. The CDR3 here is CASSRPVAGGTYEQYF. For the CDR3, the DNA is TGCGCCAGCAGCCGCCCCGTAGCGGGAGGCACCTACGAGCAGTACTTC.

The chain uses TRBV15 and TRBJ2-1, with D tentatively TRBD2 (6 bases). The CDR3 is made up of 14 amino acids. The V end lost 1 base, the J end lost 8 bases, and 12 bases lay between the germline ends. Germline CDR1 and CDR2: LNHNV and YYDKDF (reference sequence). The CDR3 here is CATSRVGEAHEQFF. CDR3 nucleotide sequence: TGTGCCACCAGCAGAGTTGGGGAGGCACATGAGCAGTTCTTC.

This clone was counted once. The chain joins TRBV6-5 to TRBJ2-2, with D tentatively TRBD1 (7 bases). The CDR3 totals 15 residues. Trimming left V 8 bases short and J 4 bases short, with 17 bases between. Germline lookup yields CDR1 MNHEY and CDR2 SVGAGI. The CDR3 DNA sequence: TGTGCCAGCTCCTTCGGCAGGGGGGTCACCGGGGAGCTGTTTTTT. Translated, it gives CASSFGRGVTGELFF.

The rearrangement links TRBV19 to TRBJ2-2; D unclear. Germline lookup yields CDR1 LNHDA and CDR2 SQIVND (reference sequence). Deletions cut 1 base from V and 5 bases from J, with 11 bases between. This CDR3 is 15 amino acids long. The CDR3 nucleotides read TGTGCCAGTAGTATAGTCCCGGGTGCGACCGGGGAGCTGTTTTTT. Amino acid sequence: CASSIVPGATGELFF.

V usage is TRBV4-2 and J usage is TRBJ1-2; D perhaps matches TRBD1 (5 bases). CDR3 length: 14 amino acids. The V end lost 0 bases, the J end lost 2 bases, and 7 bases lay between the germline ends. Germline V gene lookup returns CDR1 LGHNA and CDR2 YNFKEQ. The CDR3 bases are TGTGCCAGCAGCCAAGATAAGGGGAACTATGGCTACACCTTC. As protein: CASSQDKGNYGYTF.